A single sample is the source of the 31 T cell receptor beta chains below, sequenced in a study of T cells after yellow fever vaccination. TCRdb reprocessed the 5' RACE reads via MiXCR and lists one record per CDR3 protein. The data show more than 45,000 distinct CDR3 sequences, 5.7% seen once. This specimen consisted of PBMCs, either bulk or a sorted T-cell subset (CD4+, CD8+, memory, or dextramer-sorted; not recorded which), obtained on the day of the yellow fever booster vaccination. The receptors originated from a man aged 18-30 years who received the YFV17D yellow fever vaccine.

The sample holds a few counts of this clonotype. This chain links TRBV6-5 with TRBJ2-3; tentative D call: TRBD2 (6 bases). Trimming took off 4 bases at V and 0 bases at J, with 8 bases between the two ends. Per the germline V gene, CDR1 is MNHEY and CDR2 is SVGAGI. The length of the CDR3 is 14 residues. Written as DNA, the CDR3 is TGTGCCAGCAGTTCGGGGACTAGCACAGATACGCAGTATTTT. Protein product: CASSSGTSTDTQYF.

This clonotype was detected ten times or more. V and J are TRBV7-2 and TRBJ1-3; D unresolved. The V and J ends lost 0 bases and 3 bases respectively, with 0 bases between them. This CDR3 spans 12 amino acids. The germline gives CDR1 SGHTA, CDR2 FQGNSA. Here the CDR3 DNA reads TGTGCCAGCAGCTTAGCTGGAAACACCATATATTTT. This encodes CASSLAGNTIYF.

This clonotype was counted between two and nine times. The chain uses TRBV10-3 and TRBJ2-2; D unresolved. The CDR3 extends over 16 amino acids. Germline loops: CDR1 ENHRY, CDR2 SYGVKD. V lost 4 bases and J 0 bases, leaving 12 bases between the germline ends. This CDR3 is CAISGAEIANTGELFF. The DNA for the CDR3 is TGTGCCATCAGTGGGGCGGAAATCGCGAACACCGGGGAGCTGTTTTTT.

The gene calls are TRBV10-3 and TRBJ2-1, with 11 bases aligning to TRBD1. With 8 bases clipped from V and 7 bases from J, the junction kept 10 bases outside the gene matches. The length of the CDR3 is 15 residues. Looked up from germline, CDR1 is ENHRY and CDR2 is SYGVKD. The DNA of the CDR3 is TGTGCCATCGGGGAGGGACAGGGGGTCAGGAATGAGCAGTTCTTC. It encodes CAIGEGQGVRNEQFF.

V gene TRBV7-9 combines with J gene TRBJ2-3; D is uncertain. Between the trimmed V and J ends, which lost 3 bases and 1 base, there was a span of 8 bases. Germline V lookup: CDR1 SEHNR, CDR2 FQNEAQ (reference sequence). This CDR3 has 14 amino acids. CDR3 residues: CASSFGTRTDTQYF. The CDR3 region has the DNA TGTGCCAGCAGCTTTGGTACCCGCACAGATACGCAGTATTTT.

This clonotype was picked up many times. The V and J genes are TRBV6-2 or TRBV6-3 and TRBJ1-1; D is perhaps TRBD1 (6 bases). This CDR3 contains 14 residues. The V gene's germline CDR1 is MNHEY and CDR2 SVGEGT. V was pared by 0 bases and J by 3 bases, with 8 bases between. DNA of the CDR3: TGTGCCAGCAGTTACTCTAGGGGGTACACTGAAGCTTTCTTT. Translating gives CASSYSRGYTEAFF.

This clonotype was detected a few times. The gene calls are TRBV19 and TRBJ1-1, with D unclear. This CDR3 has 13 residues. Germline values: CDR1 LNHDA, CDR2 SQIVND (reference sequence). V lost 3 bases and J 4 bases, leaving 9 bases between the germline ends. CDR3 amino acids: CASSIQSGTEAFF. Here the CDR3 DNA reads TGTGCCAGTAGTATCCAATCGGGCACTGAAGCTTTCTTT.

This clonotype was detected ten times or more. This chain uses TRBV12-3 or TRBV12-4 with TRBJ1-2; D gene unclear. Trimming removed 0 bases from V and 8 bases from J, with 7 bases in between. The CDR3 contains 12 residues. This CDR3 is CASSLAPSGYTF. The CDR3 DNA reads as TGTGCCAGCAGTTTAGCCCCGTCAGGCTACACCTTC.

V gene TRBV30 combines with J gene TRBJ1-2; 9 bases match TRBD1. With V trimmed by 3 bases and J by 4 bases, 18 bases remained unmatched. The CDR3 is made up of 18 amino acids. Germline CDR1 reads GTSNPN; CDR2 reads SVGIG (reference sequence). The CDR3 reads CAWRWAGTGISLGYGYTF. The CDR3, as DNA: TGTGCCTGGAGATGGGCCGGGACAGGGATTTCCTTGGGCTATGGCTACACCTTC.

This clonotype was detected ten times or more. The chain joins TRBV5-5 to TRBJ2-1, with 9 bases matching TRBD1. Germline-derived CDR1 and CDR2 are SGHKS and YYEKEE (reference sequence). The CDR3 runs 14 residues. Trimming took 3 bases from V and 9 from J; bases not matched to a gene: 7. The CDR3 DNA reads as TGTGCCAGCAGCTGGGGACAGGGAGGGTTTGAGCAGTTCTTC. As protein: CASSWGQGGFEQFF.

This clonotype was detected many times. The J gene is TRBJ2-3, the V gene TRBV6-5; D unclear. Germline CDR1 MNHEY, CDR2 SVGAGI. This CDR3 has 12 residues. V was trimmed by 6 bases and J by 4 bases, leaving 8 bases between them. The CDR3 region has the DNA TGTGCCAGCAGCCACGCGGCAGATACGCAGTATTTT. This gives the protein CASSHAADTQYF.

The chain employs TRBV6-2 or TRBV6-3 and TRBJ2-7; D uncertain. The CDR3 loop spans 13 amino acids. The germline V gene encodes CDR1 MNHEY and CDR2 SVGEGT. Trimming took 5 bases from V and 6 from J, leaving 14 bases between them. CDR3 in DNA: TGTGCCAGCAGTCTGGATATCGTAACCGAGCAGTACGTC. The encoded protein is CASSLDIVTEQYV.

There are a few counts of this clonotype. V usage is TRBV24-1 and J usage is TRBJ2-1; the D gene is possibly TRBD2 (5 bases). Germline V gene data show CDR1 as KGHDR and CDR2 as SFDVKD. Trimming stripped 0 bases from V and 8 bases from J, with 10 bases between. The CDR3 runs to 14 residues. The CDR3 nucleotides are TGTGCCACCAGTGATTTGGACACCGGGGATGAGCAGTTCTTC. Its protein is CATSDLDTGDEQFF.

This clonotype was seen a handful of times. The J gene is TRBJ2-7, the V gene TRBV2; TRBD2 matches at 12 bases. Looked up from germline, CDR1 is SNHLY and CDR2 is FYNNEI. V shed 9 bases and J 4 bases; nucleotides not matched to a gene: 1. CDR3 length: 12 amino acids. CDR3 bases: TGTGCCAGGGGACTAGCGGGTTACGAGCAGTACGTC. Residues: CARGLAGYEQYV.

In its sample, this clonotype was seen many times. The V call is TRBV12-3 or TRBV12-4, the J call TRBJ1-2, with D perhaps TRBD1 (5 bases). CDR3 length: 12 amino acids. V was cut by 7 bases and J by 4 bases, with 10 bases left in between. The CDR3 here is CASTSDTYGYTF. CDR3 DNA sequence: TGTGCCAGCACCTCGGACACCTATGGCTACACCTTC.

The CDR3 nucleotides read TGTGCCAGCAGCTTGCGGCAGCAGTATAATTCACCCCTCCACTTT. Its protein product is CASSLRQQYNSPLHF. This rearrangement joins TRBV5-5 to TRBJ1-6, with D unresolved. V lost 1 base to trimming and J lost 4 bases, with 9 bases between them. CDR1 SGHKS and CDR2 YYEKEE come from the germline V gene (reference sequence). This CDR3 has 15 residues.

This clonotype came up many times. V is TRBV5-1 and J is TRBJ2-1; D remains ambiguous. The CDR3 consists of 12 residues. Germline V lookup: CDR1 SGHRS, CDR2 YFSETQ. Trimming shortened V by 1 base and J by 9 bases, and 8 bases separated the two germline ends. In DNA, the CDR3 is TGCGCCAGCAGCTTGTTGGTCGGTGAGCAGTTCTTC. This translates into CASSLLVGEQFF.

The J gene is TRBJ2-1, the V gene TRBV7-8; 8 bases align to TRBD2. This CDR3 is 15 amino acids long. V was clipped by 4 bases and J by 5 bases; unmatched bases: 7. CDR1 SGHVS and CDR2 FQNEAQ come from the germline V gene. The CDR3 DNA sequence: TGTGCCAGCAGCTCCGTGCGGGGGGTTAACAATGAGCAGTTCTTC. Its protein product is CASSSVRGVNNEQFF.

This clonotype has a count of ten or more. The CDR3 sequence is CSARGGTSTYTDTQYF. In nucleotides, the CDR3 is TGCAGTGCTAGAGGGGGGACTAGCACGTACACAGATACGCAGTATTTT. The chain is built from TRBV20-1 and TRBJ2-3; TRBD2 aligns across 9 bases. The V gene's germline CDR1 is DFQATT and CDR2 SNEGSKA (reference sequence). Unmatched junction bases numbered 7, after V lost 1 base and J lost 2 bases. The CDR3 consists of 16 residues.

This clonotype was counted between two and nine times. The rearrangement uses TRBV6-5 and TRBJ1-1; TRBD1 is a possible D gene (5 bases). This CDR3 is 14 amino acids long. CDR1 MNHEY and CDR2 SVGAGI come from the germline V gene. Trimming shortened V by 2 bases and J by 5 bases, and 12 bases separated the two germline ends. The CDR3 bases are TGTGCCAGCAGTTACCCGGGGCCGAGGACTGAAGCTTTCTTT. Residues: CASSYPGPRTEAFF.

This clonotype has a count of ten or more. The chain has TRBV12-3 or TRBV12-4 and TRBJ2-3; 10 bases align to TRBD2. V shed 2 bases and J 9 bases; nucleotides not matched to a gene: 5. The CDR3 has 14 amino acids. The CDR3 protein is CASSLSSGGATQYF. CDR3 nucleotide sequence: TGTGCCAGCAGTTTATCCAGCGGGGGGGCCACGCAGTATTTT.

Remarks on this clonotype: A much larger clone sits a single nucleotide away, making a read error possible. The chain has TRBV12-3 or TRBV12-4 and TRBJ2-7; D not certain. The ends were cut back, 5 bases at V and 2 bases at J, with 16 bases in the middle. The CDR3 runs 15 residues. The CDR3 region has the DNA TGTGCCAGCAGTCCCCATCGGGTGGGCCCCTACGAGCAGTACTTC. Amino acids: CASSPHRVGPYEQYF.

This clonotype was seen ten or more times. The genes are TRBV29-1 and TRBJ1-6, with D hard to call. The germline V and J ends were trimmed by 4 bases and 13 bases, with 2 bases remaining between them. This CDR3 has 8 residues. Germline CDR1 SQVTM, CDR2 ANQGSEA. The CDR3 protein is CSVAPLHF. The CDR3 region has the DNA TGCAGCGTTGCGCCCCTCCACTTT.

This clonotype was picked up many times. The J gene is TRBJ2-2, the V gene TRBV7-8; D assignment may be TRBD1 or TRBD2 (5 bases each). The germline V and J ends were trimmed by 0 bases and 8 bases, with 7 bases remaining between them. Per germline, CDR1 SGHVS and CDR2 FQNEAQ. The CDR3 covers 13 residues. Written as DNA, the CDR3 is TGTGCCAGCAGCTTAGCTTGGGGGGGGGAGCTGTTTTTT. This translates into CASSLAWGGELFF.

This clonotype was detected many times. The CDR3 loop is CATLLAGQGGNEQFF. CDR3 nucleotide sequence: TGTGCCACCCTCCTGGCGGGACAGGGGGGCAATGAGCAGTTCTTC. The chain combines TRBV6-1 with TRBJ2-1; 11 bases agree with TRBD1. Looked up from germline, CDR1 is MNHNS and CDR2 is SASEGT. J was trimmed by 6 bases and V by 10 bases; bases with no gene match: 11. The CDR3 covers 15 residues.

This clonotype came up a few times. The V and J genes are TRBV9 and TRBJ2-3, with TRBD1 matching 9 bases. V shed 3 bases and J 4 bases; nucleotides not matched to a gene: 9. The CDR3 loop spans 16 amino acids. Looked up from germline, CDR1 is SGDLS and CDR2 is YYNGEE. The CDR3 DNA is TGTGCCAGCAGCGGAGACCATCGGACAGGGGCAGATACGCAGTATTTT. It yields the protein CASSGDHRTGADTQYF.

This clonotype was picked up many times. The rearrangement joins TRBV2 to TRBJ2-7, with D unresolved. The CDR3 has 10 residues. Germline assignment: CDR1 SNHLY and CDR2 FYNNEI. This CDR3 is CASRGVSERV. The CDR3 DNA sequence: TGTGCCAGCAGGGGCGTATCCGAAAGGGTC.

This rearrangement joins TRBV20-1 to TRBJ2-1; D possibly uses TRBD1 or TRBD2 (6 bases each). Germline V gene data show CDR1 as DFQATT and CDR2 as SNEGSKA (reference sequence). CDR3 size: 14 residues. Trimming stripped 3 bases from V and 2 bases from J, with 11 bases between. The CDR3 DNA sequence: TGCAGTGCTAGGTACGGGGGCCCCTACAATGAGCAGTTCTTC. Translated: CSARYGGPYNEQFF.

J is TRBJ2-5 and V is TRBV7-9; 8 nucleotides line up with TRBD2. The CDR3 has 14 residues. Germline V gene lookup returns CDR1 SEHNR and CDR2 FQNEAQ (reference sequence). After removal of 7 bases from V and 4 bases from J, the junction contained 8 bases not matched to a gene. Here the CDR3 DNA reads TGTGCCAGCACCCCTCGCGGGGGGCCAGAGACCCAGTACTTC. Translation gives CASTPRGGPETQYF. Full variable domain (missing parts from reference TRBV7-9 and TRBJ2-5): DTGVSQNPRHKITKRGQNVTFRCDPISEHNRLYWYRQTLGQGPEFLTYFQNEAQLEKSRLLSDRFSAERPKGSFSTLEIQRTEQGDSAMYLCASTPRGGPETQYFGPGTRLLVL.

In its sample, this clonotype was seen a few times. This rearrangement joins TRBV7-9 to TRBJ1-2; D is uncertain. The CDR3 length is 15 residues. Per germline, CDR1 SEHNR and CDR2 FQNEAQ (reference sequence). Deletions cut 5 bases from V and 5 bases from J, with 18 bases between. The CDR3 coding sequence is TGTGCCAGCAGCCCCCGTAGCCCGAGGTTGTATGGCTACACCTTC. This sequence encodes CASSPRSPRLYGYTF.

The rearrangement joins TRBV4-1 to TRBJ2-7; D remains ambiguous. The length of the CDR3 is 13 residues. Trimming left V 1 base short and J 4 bases short, with 8 bases between. The germline V gene has CDR1 MGHRA and CDR2 YSYEKL. The CDR3 coding sequence is TGCGCCAGCAGCCAAGGGACCCTGTACGAGCAGTACTTC. Residues: CASSQGTLYEQYF.